This T cell receptor (beta chain) came from a study of response to subunit inactivated influenza vaccine. Study-wide results and caveats: It was the authors' suggestion that each seasonal influenza vaccination recruits few new T cells.

As concerns this clonotype: As yet, its antigen is unknown.

From the RT-PCR reads, TCRdb called clonotypes with MiXCR, one entry per CDR3 protein. The data hold about 480,000 distinct CDR3 sequences, with roughly 11% observed a single time. This CDR3 has 13 amino acids. The V end was cut by 5 bases, the J end by 3 bases, with 11 bases between. Germline CDR1 reads DFQATT; CDR2 reads SNEGSKA (reference sequence). The sample was PBMCs from blood, taken roughly 6 weeks after vaccination. The origin of this receptor is a man aged 50-60 years who received an inactivated influenza vaccine. The chain employs TRBV20-1 and TRBJ1-5; tentative D call: TRBD1 (5 bases). The CDR3 loop reads CSAVPGPNQPQHF. CDR3 nucleotides: TGCAGTGCTGTGCCGGGACCCAATCAGCCCCAGCATTTT.